This TCR beta chain was sequenced in a study of blood T cells in healthy people across ages. Study-level findings and limits: Unknown CMV status may confound age-related changes in expanded clones.

CDR1 and CDR2 from the germline V gene are DFQATT and SNEGSKA (reference sequence). V dropped 5 bases and J dropped 0 bases, with 6 bases sitting between them. The CDR3 consists of 12 residues. This clonotype was recorded a few times. Its target is unknown. Researchers collected about 9.7 milliliters of peripheral blood from every single donor. A second PCR, run for roughly 7 to 12 cycles, used a sample-barcoded 5' primer plus a J-beta primer mix. TCRdb independently ran MiXCR on the 5' RACE reads; one entry per CDR3 protein. The profile shows about 1,400,000 distinct CDR3 sequences, 42% of them singletons.

The rearrangement uses TRBV20-1 and TRBJ2-3, with D hard to call. The receptor comes from a woman between 18 and 30 years old in good health. The material sequenced was blood. The CDR3 sequence is CSAEESTDTQYF. The CDR3 DNA sequence: TGCAGTGCTGAAGAGAGCACAGATACGCAGTATTTT.